A selection of T cell receptor beta chains follows, all from one sample in a study of cytomegalovirus exposure and HLA in healthy donors. The repertoire was sequenced with immunoSEQ multiplex PCR; TCRdb's copy has only in-frame clones and lacks some. The sample lists 150,000 to 200,000 clones; 75% to 85% were seen once. Sequenced input: PBMCs. The receptors derive from a woman between 45 and 60 years old in good health and CMV-seronegative. Both conserved end residues are part of each CDR3. Each record gives: clone size, J gene, D gene, V gene, CDR3 protein, CDR3 DNA. D genes are given only for firm matches. The size of a clone is reported for some rows only, either as once, few or many, or as a class for expanded clones.

size: few
J: TRBJ1-2
D: TRBD1
V: TRBV5-6
CDR3: CASSLGRGLANYGYTF
DNA: TGTGCCAGCAGCTTGGGCAGGGGGCTAGCTAACTATGGCTACACCTTC

size: NA
J: TRBJ1-1
D: NA
V: TRBV6-8
CDR3: CASSFTDQVSTEAFF
DNA: TGTGCCAGCAGTTTCACGGATCAGGTTAGCACTGAAGCTTTCTTT

size: few
J: TRBJ2-1
D: TRBD2
V: TRBV11-3
CDR3: CASSNAGGVRDEQFF
DNA: TGTGCCAGCAGCAATGCGGGGGGGGTTAGGGATGAGCAGTTCTTC

size: once
J: TRBJ1-2
D: TRBD1
V: TRBV6-4
CDR3: CASSDYPGQGGGYTF
DNA: TGTGCCAGCAGTGACTATCCGGGACAGGGAGGAGGCTACACCTTC

size: NA
J: TRBJ1-2
D: NA
V: TRBV25-1
CDR3: CASSEWARGSPNYGYTF
DNA: TGTGCCAGCAGTGAATGGGCCAGGGGATCCCCTAACTATGGCTACACCTTC

size: NA
J: TRBJ2-2
D: TRBD2
V: TRBV4-1
CDR3: CASSQGLLAPNTGELFF
DNA: TGCGCCAGCAGCCAAGGGCTACTAGCGCCCAACACCGGGGAGCTGTTTTTT

size: NA
J: TRBJ2-7
D: TRBD2
V: TRBV28
CDR3: CASNRLAGGDERYF
DNA: TGTGCCAGCAACCGACTAGCGGGAGGCGACGAGCGGTACTTC

size: NA
J: TRBJ2-6
D: TRBD1
V: TRBV6-5
CDR3: CASSFTGDSGANVLTF
DNA: TGTGCCAGCAGTTTTACAGGGGACTCTGGGGCCAACGTCCTGACTTTC

size: NA
J: TRBJ2-3
D: TRBD1
V: TRBV4-3
CDR3: CASSRSWTGGGLTDTQYF
DNA: TGCGCCAGCAGCCGATCATGGACAGGGGGCGGTTTAACAGATACGCAGTATTTT

size: once
J: TRBJ2-1
D: TRBD2
V: TRBV5-1
CDR3: CASSRDPTSASYNEQFF
DNA: TGCGCCAGCAGCAGGGACCCCACTAGCGCCTCCTACAATGAGCAGTTCTTC

size: NA
J: TRBJ1-1
D: NA
V: TRBV5-5
CDR3: CASSHPRGVADTEAFF
DNA: TGTGCCAGCAGCCACCCCAGGGGTGTGGCTGACACTGAAGCTTTCTTT

size: NA
J: TRBJ2-3
D: TRBD2
V: TRBV5-1
CDR3: CASRSRDYRQDTQYF
DNA: TGCGCCAGCAGATCCCGGGACTACCGACAGGATACGCAGTATTTT

size: NA
J: TRBJ2-3
D: NA
V: TRBV7-9
CDR3: CASSPGTRRTDTQYF
DNA: TGTGCCAGCAGCCCTGGGACTCGCCGCACAGATACGCAGTATTTT

size: NA
J: TRBJ2-4
D: NA
V: TRBV28
CDR3: CATQVAKNIQYF
DNA: TGTGCCACCCAGGTAGCCAAAAACATTCAGTACTTC

size: NA
J: TRBJ2-1
D: TRBD2
V: TRBV11-2
CDR3: CASSQDPGLFDNEQFF
DNA: TGTGCCAGCAGCCAAGACCCGGGACTATTCGACAATGAGCAGTTCTTC

size: NA
J: TRBJ1-1
D: NA
V: TRBV29-1
CDR3: CSGGGGTEAFF
DNA: TGCAGCGGAGGGGGGGGCACTGAAGCTTTCTTT

size: NA
J: TRBJ2-2
D: TRBD2
V: TRBV15
CDR3: CATSRPAGGNTGELFF
DNA: TGTGCCACCAGCAGGCCGGCGGGAGGTAACACCGGGGAGCTGTTTTTT

size: NA
J: TRBJ2-1
D: TRBD2
V: TRBV6-5
CDR3: CASSYSGGAKNEQFF
DNA: TGTGCCAGCAGTTACTCCGGGGGGGCGAAGAATGAGCAGTTCTTC

size: NA
J: TRBJ2-7
D: TRBD1
V: TRBV28
CDR3: CASSPTGQGQYEQYF
DNA: TGTGCCAGCAGTCCCACGGGACAGGGGCAGTACGAGCAGTACTTC

size: NA
J: TRBJ2-3
D: NA
V: TRBV11-3
CDR3: CASSFSRGTDTQYF
DNA: TGTGCCAGCAGCTTCTCGCGGGGTACAGATACGCAGTATTTT

size: once
J: TRBJ2-2
D: NA
V: TRBV18
CDR3: CASSHSNTGELFF
DNA: TGTGCCAGCTCACACTCGAACACCGGGGAGCTGTTTTTT

size: NA
J: TRBJ1-2
D: TRBD1
V: TRBV6-5
CDR3: CASSYEGAGGYTF
DNA: TGTGCCAGCAGTTACGAGGGGGCGGGTGGCTACACCTTC

size: NA
J: TRBJ2-7
D: NA
V: TRBV6-1
CDR3: CASSEGRPGEQYF
DNA: TGTGCCAGCAGTGAAGGCCGGCCGGGCGAGCAGTACTTC